This TCR beta chain was obtained from a study of T cells in Graves' hyperthyroidism and ophthalmopathy. Study-wide context: Upon initial diagnosis and before any treatment, peripheral blood was collected.

This clonotype was counted many times. If no ophthalmopathy progression occurred within 18 months, Graves' hyperthyroidism was stable. Each 10 ml fresh peripheral blood draw supplied the PBMCs. The germline CDR1 and CDR2 sequences are MDHEN and SYDVKM. The CDR3 loop spans 16 amino acids. V trimming: 4 bases; J trimming: 3 bases; junction bases outside the gene matches: 9. The CDR3 regions of TCR beta were amplified from RNA transcripts. A set of HTBI primers served as the primers for a first-round RT-PCR of the TCR CDR3. TCRdb re-called the multiplex PCR reads with MiXCR, one entry per CDR3 protein. The data hold hundreds of thousands of distinct CDR3 sequences, with 12% to 15% observed a single time.

The sample comprised blood. The genes are TRBV28 and TRBJ2-3; TRBD1 agrees at 8 bases. The sequence derives from a woman younger than 35 with Graves' hyperthyroidism. This CDR3 reads CASSSLRGQRTDTQYF. As DNA, the CDR3 is TGTGCCAGCAGTTCACTCAGGGGGCAGCGAACAGATACGCAGTATTTT.